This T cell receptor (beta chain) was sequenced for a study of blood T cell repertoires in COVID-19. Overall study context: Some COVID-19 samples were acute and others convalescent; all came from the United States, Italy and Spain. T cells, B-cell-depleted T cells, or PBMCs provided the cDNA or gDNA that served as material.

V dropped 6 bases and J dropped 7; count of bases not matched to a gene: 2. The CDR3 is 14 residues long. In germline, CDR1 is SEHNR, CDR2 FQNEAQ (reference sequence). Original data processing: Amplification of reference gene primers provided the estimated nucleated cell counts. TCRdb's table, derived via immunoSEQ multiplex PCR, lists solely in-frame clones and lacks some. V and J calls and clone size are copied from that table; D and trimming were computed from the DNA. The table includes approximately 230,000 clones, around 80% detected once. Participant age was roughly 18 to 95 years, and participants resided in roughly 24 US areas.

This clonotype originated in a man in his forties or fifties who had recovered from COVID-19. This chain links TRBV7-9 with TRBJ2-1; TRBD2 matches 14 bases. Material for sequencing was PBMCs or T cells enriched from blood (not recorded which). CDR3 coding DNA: TGTGCCAGCAGAGGACTAGCGGGGGGTAATGAGCAGTTCTTC. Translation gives CASRGLAGGNEQFF. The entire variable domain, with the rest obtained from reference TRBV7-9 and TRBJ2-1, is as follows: DTGVSQNPRHKITKRGQNVTFRCDPISEHNRLYWYRQTLGQGPEFLTYFQNEAQLEKSRLLSDRFSAERPKGSFSTLEIQRTEQGDSAMYLCASRGLAGGNEQFFGPGTRLTVL.